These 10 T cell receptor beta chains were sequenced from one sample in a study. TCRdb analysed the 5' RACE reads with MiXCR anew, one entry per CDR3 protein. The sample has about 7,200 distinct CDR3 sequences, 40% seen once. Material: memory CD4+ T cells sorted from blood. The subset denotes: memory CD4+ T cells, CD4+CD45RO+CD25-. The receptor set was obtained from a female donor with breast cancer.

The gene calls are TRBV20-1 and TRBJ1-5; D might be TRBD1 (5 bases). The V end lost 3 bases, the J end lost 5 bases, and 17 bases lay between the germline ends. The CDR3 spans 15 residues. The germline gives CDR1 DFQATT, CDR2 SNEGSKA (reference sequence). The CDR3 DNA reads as TGCAGTGCTAGGGGTCGGGGCAGGGTGGATCAGCCCCAGCATTTT. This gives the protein CSARGRGRVDQPQHF.

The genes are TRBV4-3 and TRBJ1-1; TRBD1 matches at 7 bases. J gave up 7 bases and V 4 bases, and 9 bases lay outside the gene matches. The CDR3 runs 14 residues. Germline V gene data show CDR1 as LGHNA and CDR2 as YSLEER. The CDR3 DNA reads TGCGCCAGCAGCCGACAGGGAACTCAGCGTGAAGCTTTCTTT. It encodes CASSRQGTQREAFF.

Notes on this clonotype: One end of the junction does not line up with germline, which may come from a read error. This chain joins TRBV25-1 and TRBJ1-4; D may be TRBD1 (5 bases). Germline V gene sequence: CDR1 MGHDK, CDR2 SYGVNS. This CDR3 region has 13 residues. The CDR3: CASRRPRDEKPFF. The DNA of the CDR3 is TGTGCCAGCAGGCGCCCCAGGGACGAAAAACCGTTTTTT.

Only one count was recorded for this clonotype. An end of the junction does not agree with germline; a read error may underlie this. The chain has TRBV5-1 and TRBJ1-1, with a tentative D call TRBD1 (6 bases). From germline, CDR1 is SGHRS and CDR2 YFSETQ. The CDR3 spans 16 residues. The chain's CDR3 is CASSPATGGSHTEALF. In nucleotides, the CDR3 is TGCGCCAGCAGCCCGGCGACGGGGGGCTCACACACTGAAGCTCTCTTT.

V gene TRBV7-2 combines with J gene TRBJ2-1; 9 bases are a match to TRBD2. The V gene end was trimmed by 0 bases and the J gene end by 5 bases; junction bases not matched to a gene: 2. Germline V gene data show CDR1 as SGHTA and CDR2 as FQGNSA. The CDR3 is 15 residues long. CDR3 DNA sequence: TGTGCCAGCAGCTTAGCGCGGGGGGGGAACAATGAGCAGTTCTTC. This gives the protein CASSLARGGNNEQFF.

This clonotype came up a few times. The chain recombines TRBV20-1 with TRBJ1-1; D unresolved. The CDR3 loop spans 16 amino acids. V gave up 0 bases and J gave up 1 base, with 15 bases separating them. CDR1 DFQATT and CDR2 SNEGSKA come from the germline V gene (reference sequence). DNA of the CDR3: TGCAGTGCTAGAGATCAAAGGGCCAAAGGGAACACTGAAGCTTTCTTT. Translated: CSARDQRAKGNTEAFF.

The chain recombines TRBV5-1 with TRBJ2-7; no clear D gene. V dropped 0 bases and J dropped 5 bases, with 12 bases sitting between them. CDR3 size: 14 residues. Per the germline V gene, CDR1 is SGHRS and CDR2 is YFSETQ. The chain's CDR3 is CASSLVGRRNEQYF. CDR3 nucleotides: TGCGCCAGCAGCTTGGTGGGCAGAAGAAACGAGCAGTACTTC.

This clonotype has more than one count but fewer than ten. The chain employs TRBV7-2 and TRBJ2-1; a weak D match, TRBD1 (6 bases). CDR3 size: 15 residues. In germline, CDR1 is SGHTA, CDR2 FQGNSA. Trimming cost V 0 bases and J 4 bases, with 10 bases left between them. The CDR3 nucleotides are TGTGCCAGCAGCTTAGCGACAGGCTGGTACAATGAGCAGTTCTTC. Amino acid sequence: CASSLATGWYNEQFF.

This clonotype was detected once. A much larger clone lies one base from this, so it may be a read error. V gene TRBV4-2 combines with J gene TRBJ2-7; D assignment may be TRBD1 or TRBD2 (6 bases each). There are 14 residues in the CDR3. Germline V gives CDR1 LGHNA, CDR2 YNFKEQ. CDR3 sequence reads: CASCQDVRGREQYF. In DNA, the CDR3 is TGTGCCAGCTGCCAAGACGTACGGGGGCGGGAGCAGTACTTC.

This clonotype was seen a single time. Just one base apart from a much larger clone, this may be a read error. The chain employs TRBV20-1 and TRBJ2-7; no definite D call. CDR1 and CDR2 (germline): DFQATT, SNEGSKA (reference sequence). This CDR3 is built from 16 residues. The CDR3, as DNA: TGCAGTGCTAGAGGAGATGGGCTAGTTGGCTCCTACGGGCAGTACTTC. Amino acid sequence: CSARGDGLVGSYGQYF.